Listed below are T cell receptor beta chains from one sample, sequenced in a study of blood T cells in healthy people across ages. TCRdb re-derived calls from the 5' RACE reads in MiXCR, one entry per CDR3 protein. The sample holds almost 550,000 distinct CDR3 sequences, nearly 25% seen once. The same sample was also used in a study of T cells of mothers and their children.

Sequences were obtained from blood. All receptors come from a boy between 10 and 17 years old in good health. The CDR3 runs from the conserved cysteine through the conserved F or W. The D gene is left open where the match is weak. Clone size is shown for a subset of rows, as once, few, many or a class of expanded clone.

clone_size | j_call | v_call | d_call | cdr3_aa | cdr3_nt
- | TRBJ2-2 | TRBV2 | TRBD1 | CASSVRPGQVSGELFF | TGTGCCAGCAGCGTAAGGCCGGGACAGGTGTCCGGGGAGCTGTTTTTT
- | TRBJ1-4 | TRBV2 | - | CASRVDGSNEKLFF | TGTGCCAGCAGGGTTGACGGGTCTAATGAAAAACTGTTTTTT
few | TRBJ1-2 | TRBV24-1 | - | CATSDPGYGYTF | TGTGCCACCAGTGATCCCGGCTATGGCTACACCTTC
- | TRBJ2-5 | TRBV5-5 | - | CASSLSQRGRETQYF | TGCGCCAGCAGCCTGTCCCAGAGGGGCAGGGAGACCCAGTACTTC
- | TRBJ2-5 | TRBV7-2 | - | CASSLFRLEETQYF | TGTGCCAGCAGCTTATTTAGACTAGAAGAGACCCAGTACTTC
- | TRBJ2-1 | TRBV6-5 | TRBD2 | CASSYSGQGGSSYNEQFF | TGTGCCAGCAGTTACTCAGGGCAGGGAGGGAGCTCCTACAATGAGCAGTTCTTC
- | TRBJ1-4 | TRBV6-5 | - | CASTFSGTHEKLFF | TGTGCCAGCACCTTCTCAGGAACCCATGAAAAACTGTTTTTT
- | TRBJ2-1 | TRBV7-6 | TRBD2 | CASSPLAGGGDEQFF | TGTGCCAGCAGCCCACTAGCGGGAGGTGGGGATGAGCAGTTCTTC
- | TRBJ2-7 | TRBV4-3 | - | CASSQYRDGPYEQYF | TGCGCCAGCAGCCAGTACCGGGACGGACCCTACGAGCAGTACTTC
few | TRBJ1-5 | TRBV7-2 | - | CASSLQGSSNQPQHF | TGTGCCAGCAGTCTCCAGGGTAGCAGCAATCAGCCCCAGCATTTT
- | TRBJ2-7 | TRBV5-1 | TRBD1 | CASSWGQDDEQYF | TGCGCCAGCAGCTGGGGACAGGACGACGAGCAGTACTTC
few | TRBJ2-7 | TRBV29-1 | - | CSVEDGAGFSYEQYF | TGCAGCGTTGAAGATGGGGCAGGTTTCTCCTACGAGCAGTACTTC
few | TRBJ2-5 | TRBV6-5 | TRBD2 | CASSTGTSGAETQYF | TGTGCCAGCAGCACCGGGACTAGCGGGGCAGAGACCCAGTACTTC
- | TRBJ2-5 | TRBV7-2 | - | CASSQRGGGETQYF | TGTGCCAGCAGTCAAAGAGGTGGGGGGGAGACCCAGTACTTC
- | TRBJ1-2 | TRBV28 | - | CASRTKAATVLYGYTF | TGTGCCAGCAGGACGAAGGCAGCGACAGTACTCTATGGCTACACCTTC
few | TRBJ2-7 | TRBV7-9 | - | CASSSDSWAEQYF | TGTGCCAGCAGCTCCGACAGCTGGGCCGAGCAGTACTTC
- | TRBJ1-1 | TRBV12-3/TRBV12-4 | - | CASSFNSPEVTETFF | TGTGCCAGCAGTTTCAACAGCCCGGAGGTGACTGAAACTTTCTTT
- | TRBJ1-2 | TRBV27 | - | CASSLNGRTYGYTF | TGTGCCAGCAGTTTGAACGGCAGGACCTATGGCTACACCTTC
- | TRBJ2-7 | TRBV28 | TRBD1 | CASSSIISPRRQGSYEQYF | TGTGCCAGCAGTTCAATAATATCCCCACGCAGACAGGGATCCTACGAGCAGTACTTC
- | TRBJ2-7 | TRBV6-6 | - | CASNPDIPPYEQYF | TGTGCCAGCAACCCGGACATTCCTCCCTACGAGCAGTACTTC